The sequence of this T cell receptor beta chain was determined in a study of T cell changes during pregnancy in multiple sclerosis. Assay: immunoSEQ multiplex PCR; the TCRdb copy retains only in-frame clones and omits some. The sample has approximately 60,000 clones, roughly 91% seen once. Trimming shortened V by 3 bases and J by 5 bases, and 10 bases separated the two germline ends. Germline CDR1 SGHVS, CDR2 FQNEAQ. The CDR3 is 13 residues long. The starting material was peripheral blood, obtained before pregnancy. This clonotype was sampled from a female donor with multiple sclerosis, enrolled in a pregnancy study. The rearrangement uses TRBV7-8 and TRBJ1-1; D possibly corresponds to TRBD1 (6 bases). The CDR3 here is CASSFTGKTEAFF. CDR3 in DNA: TGTGCCAGCAGCTTTACAGGGAAGACTGAAGCTTTCTTT.